This T cell receptor (beta chain) is drawn from a study of shared clonotypes between healthy human individuals. Study-level results: Memory subsets generally showed smaller estimated richness than naive subsets did. Apart from blood, nothing was sampled; tissue repertoires likely differ. Though the depth was large, rarefaction showed that sorted-subset sequencing was incomplete.

As regards this clone: Antigen unknown.

Only CD45RO-negative cells positively selected for CCR7 counted as naive CD8 cells, so terminally differentiated effector memory CD45RA+ cells were excluded. Trimming stripped 1 base from V and 6 bases from J, with 3 bases between. Germline CDR1 is LNHDA and CDR2 is SQIVND (reference sequence). The CDR3 has 12 amino acids. The assay was immunoSEQ multiplex PCR, and TCRdb's table has in-frame clones only and misses some. Found here are 450,000 to 700,000 clones, roughly 95% of them singletons; the top ten hold about 0.11%. The sequenced sample consisted of naive CD8+ T cells sorted from blood. The origin of this receptor is a woman aged 25 to 39 in good health. The chain recombines TRBV19 with TRBJ2-2; D is undetermined. CDR3 loop: CASSIASGELFF. The DNA of the CDR3 is TGTGCCAGTAGTATAGCGTCCGGGGAGCTGTTTTTT.